This TCR beta chain derives from a study of PD-1 blockade in classical Hodgkin lymphoma. Each patient experienced a relapse that followed autologous stem cell transplantation, and brentuximab vedotin exposure varied. Using immunoSEQ multiplex PCR, the repertoire was profiled, and TCRdb retains in-frame clones only, with some absent. The sample has about 36,000 clones, approximately 70% seen once. The CDR3 contains 19 residues. V was pared by 5 bases and J by 0 bases, with 12 bases of the junction left unmatched. Germline V gene data show CDR1 as LNHDA and CDR2 as SQIVND (reference sequence). Specimen: peripheral blood mononuclear cells (PBMCs), collected before the second cycle of nivolumab. This TCR came from a human donor with classical Hodgkin lymphoma. The rearrangement links TRBV19 to TRBJ2-6; 8 bases line up with TRBD1. CDR3 sequence: CASSRRTGTHFSGANVLTF. In DNA form, the CDR3 reads TGTGCCAGTAGTCGCAGGACAGGGACTCATTTCTCTGGGGCCAACGTCCTGACTTTC.